This TCR beta chain comes out of a study of CDR3 diversity in severe acne. Each CDR3 protein gets one entry after TCRdb re-called the PCR reads with MiXCR. The sample lists under 95,000 distinct CDR3 sequences, about 48% occurring once. The germline V gene encodes CDR1 SEHNR and CDR2 FQNEAQ (reference sequence). Between the trimmed V and J ends, which lost 1 base and 11 bases, there was a span of 9 bases. The length of the CDR3 is 12 residues. The specimen sequenced was blood. This receptor was identified in a male donor in good health, serving as a control. The V gene is TRBV7-9, the J gene TRBJ1-5, with D uncertain. The DNA of the CDR3 is TGTGCCAGCAGCTTAGGCGAGGGAGCCCAGCATTTT. It is translated as CASSLGEGAQHF.